This T cell receptor (beta chain) was found in a study of metastatic and nonmetastatic thyroid tumors. Study context: Samples came from malignant and benign thyroid patients, and repertoires were compared across blood and tumor or nodule tissue. Whole-study results and caveats: Significantly greater TCR beta diversity was reportedly found in malignant thyroid tumors than in benign nodules (in blood and tumor).

Authors' data handling: Variation in CDR3 across clinicopathological groups served as the basis for constructing a distant-metastasis classifier in papillary thyroid cancer. TCRdb reassembled clones from the PCR reads with MiXCR. The V and J calls were not made by the authors but by TCRdb's processing. The sample has about 32,000 clones; roughly a fifth are singletons. There are a few counts of this clone. Its specificity is unknown. No treatment of any kind had been given to any patient before thyroid surgery. This CDR3 spans 13 amino acids. CDR1 SGHNT and CDR2 YYREEE come from the germline V gene (reference sequence). The germline V and J ends were trimmed by 0 bases and 8 bases, with 11 bases remaining between them.

The rearrangement joins TRBV5-4 to TRBJ1-2, with D perhaps matching TRBD1 (6 bases). The source material was blood. This receptor was identified in a female donor with papillary thyroid cancer or a benign thyroid nodule (not recorded which). Some clones in this sample may be carry-over from other donors' samples. The CDR3 reads CASSLGPRGGYTF. The CDR3 DNA follows: TGTGCCAGCAGCTTGGGGCCCAGGGGCGGCTACACCTTC.